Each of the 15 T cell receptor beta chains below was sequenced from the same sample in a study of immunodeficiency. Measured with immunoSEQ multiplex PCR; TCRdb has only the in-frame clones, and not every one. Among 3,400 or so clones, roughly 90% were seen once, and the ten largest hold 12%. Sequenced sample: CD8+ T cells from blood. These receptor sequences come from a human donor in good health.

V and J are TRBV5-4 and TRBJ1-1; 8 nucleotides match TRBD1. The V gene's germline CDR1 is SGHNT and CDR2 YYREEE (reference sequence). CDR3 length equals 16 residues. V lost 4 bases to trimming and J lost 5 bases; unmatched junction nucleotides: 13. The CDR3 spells CASSTGQGALGTEAFF. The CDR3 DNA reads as TGTGCCAGCAGCACCGGGCAGGGGGCCCTTGGGACTGAAGCTTTCTTT.

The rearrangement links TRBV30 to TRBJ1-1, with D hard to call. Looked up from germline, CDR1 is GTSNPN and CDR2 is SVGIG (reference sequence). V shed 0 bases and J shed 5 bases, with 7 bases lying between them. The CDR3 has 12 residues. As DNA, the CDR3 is TGTGCCTGGAGTGTTTACGAAACTGAAGCTTTCTTT. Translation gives CAWSVYETEAFF.

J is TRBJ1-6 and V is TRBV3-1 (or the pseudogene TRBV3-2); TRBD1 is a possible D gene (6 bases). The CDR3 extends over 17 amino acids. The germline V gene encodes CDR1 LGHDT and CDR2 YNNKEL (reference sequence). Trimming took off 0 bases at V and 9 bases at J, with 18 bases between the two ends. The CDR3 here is CASSQDILRGAGSPLHF. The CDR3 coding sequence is TGTGCCAGCAGCCAAGACATCCTACGGGGGGCAGGTTCACCCCTCCACTTT.

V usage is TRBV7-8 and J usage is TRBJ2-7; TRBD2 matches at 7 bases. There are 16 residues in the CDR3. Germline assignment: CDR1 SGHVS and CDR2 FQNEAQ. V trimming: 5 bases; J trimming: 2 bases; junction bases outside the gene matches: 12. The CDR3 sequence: CASSNGGSLGTYEQYF. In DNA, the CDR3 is TGTGCCAGCAGCAACGGGGGGAGTTTGGGGACCTACGAGCAGTACTTC.

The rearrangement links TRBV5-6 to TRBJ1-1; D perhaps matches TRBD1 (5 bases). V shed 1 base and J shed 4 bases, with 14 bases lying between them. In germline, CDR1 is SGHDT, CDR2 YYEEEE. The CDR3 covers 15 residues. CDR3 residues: CASSLWAGFGTEAFF. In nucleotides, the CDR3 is TGTGCCAGCAGCTTGTGGGCAGGGTTTGGCACTGAAGCTTTCTTT.

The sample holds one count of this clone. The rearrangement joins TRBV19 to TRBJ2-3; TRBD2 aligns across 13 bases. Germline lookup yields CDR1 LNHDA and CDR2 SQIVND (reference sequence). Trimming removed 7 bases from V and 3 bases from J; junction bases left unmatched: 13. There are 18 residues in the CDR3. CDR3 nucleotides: TGTGCCAGTACCCCACGATTGGGACTAGCGGGAAGGACAGATACGCAGTATTTT. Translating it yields CASTPRLGLAGRTDTQYF.

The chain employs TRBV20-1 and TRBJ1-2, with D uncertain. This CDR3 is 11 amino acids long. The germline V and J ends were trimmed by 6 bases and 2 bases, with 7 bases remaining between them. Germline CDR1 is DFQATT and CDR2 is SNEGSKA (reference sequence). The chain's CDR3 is CSAPPNYGYTF. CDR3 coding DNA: TGCAGTGCCCCCCCGAACTATGGCTACACCTTC.

CDR3 sequence: CASSQVAGSGANVLTF. CDR3 nucleotide sequence: TGCGCCAGCAGCCAAGTAGCCGGGTCTGGGGCCAACGTCCTGACTTTC. The genes are TRBV4-1 and TRBJ2-6; D is unresolved. Looked up from germline, CDR1 is MGHRA and CDR2 is YSYEKL. The ends were cut back, 1 base at V and 1 base at J, with 8 bases in the middle. The CDR3 extends over 16 amino acids.

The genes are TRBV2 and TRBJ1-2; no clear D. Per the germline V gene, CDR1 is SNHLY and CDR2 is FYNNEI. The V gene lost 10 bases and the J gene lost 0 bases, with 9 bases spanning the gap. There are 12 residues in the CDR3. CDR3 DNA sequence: TGTGCCACAGCCCAGACTAACTATGGCTACACCTTC. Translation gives CATAQTNYGYTF. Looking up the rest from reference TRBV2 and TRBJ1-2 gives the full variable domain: EPEVTQTPSHQVTQMGQEVILRCVPISNHLYFYWYRQILGQKVEFLVSFYNNEISEKSEIFDDQFSVERPDGSNFTLKIRSTKLEDSAMYFCATAQTNYGYTFGSGTRLTVV.

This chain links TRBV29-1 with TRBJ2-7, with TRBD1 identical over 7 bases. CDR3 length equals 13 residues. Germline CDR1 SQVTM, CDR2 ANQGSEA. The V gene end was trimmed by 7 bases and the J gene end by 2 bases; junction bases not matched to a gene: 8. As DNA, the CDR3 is TGCAGCGCCGGGACAGACTACACCTACGAGCAGTACTTC. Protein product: CSAGTDYTYEQYF.

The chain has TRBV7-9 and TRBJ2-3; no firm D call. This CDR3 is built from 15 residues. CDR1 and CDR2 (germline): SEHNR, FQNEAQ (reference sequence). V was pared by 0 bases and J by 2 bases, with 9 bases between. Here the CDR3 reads CASSLAGSYTDTQYF. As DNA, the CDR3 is TGTGCCAGCAGCTTAGCGGGCTCCTACACAGATACGCAGTATTTT. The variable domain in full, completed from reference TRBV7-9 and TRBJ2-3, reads DTGVSQNPRHKITKRGQNVTFRCDPISEHNRLYWYRQTLGQGPEFLTYFQNEAQLEKSRLLSDRFSAERPKGSFSTLEIQRTEQGDSAMYLCASSLAGSYTDTQYFGPGTRLTVL.

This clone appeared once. The CDR3 bases are TGTGCCAGCAGCTTAGACAGCCGGCCCGCGTACAATGAGCAGTTCTTC. This codes for CASSLDSRPAYNEQFF. J is TRBJ2-1 and V is TRBV7-9; D uncertain. The CDR3 has 16 residues. Germline V CDR1 and CDR2: SEHNR, FQNEAQ (reference sequence). Trimming took off 1 base at V and 4 bases at J, with 14 bases between the two ends.

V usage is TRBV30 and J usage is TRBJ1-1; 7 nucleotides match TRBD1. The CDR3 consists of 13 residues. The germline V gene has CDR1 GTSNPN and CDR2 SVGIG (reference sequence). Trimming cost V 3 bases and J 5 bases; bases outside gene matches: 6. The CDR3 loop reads CAWSRQGGTEAFF. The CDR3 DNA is TGTGCCTGGAGCCGACAGGGAGGGACTGAAGCTTTCTTT.

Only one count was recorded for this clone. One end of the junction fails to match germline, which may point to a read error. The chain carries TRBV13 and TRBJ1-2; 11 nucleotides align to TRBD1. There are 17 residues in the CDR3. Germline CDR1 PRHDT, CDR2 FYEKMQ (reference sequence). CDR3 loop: CAGSLGEDRGLYYGYTF. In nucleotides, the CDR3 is TGTGCCGGCAGCTTAGGGGAGGACAGGGGGCTATACTATGGCTACACCTTC.

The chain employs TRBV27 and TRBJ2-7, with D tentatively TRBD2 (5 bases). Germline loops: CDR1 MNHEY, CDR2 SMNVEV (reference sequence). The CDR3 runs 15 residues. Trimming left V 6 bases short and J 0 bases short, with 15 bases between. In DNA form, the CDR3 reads TGTGCCAGCAGACCGGGAATGGCGAGCTCCTACGAGCAGTACTTC. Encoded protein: CASRPGMASSYEQYF.